Listed here are 20 T cell receptor beta chains from one sample, sequenced in a study of T-cell reconstitution after alpha-beta-depleted transplantation in children (dated by TCRdb to about 2016). The protocol used for the library was PCR. The sequencer was an Illumina HiSeq 2500. TCR libraries were prepared with molecular barcoding, using unique molecular identifiers to normalize TCRbeta repertoire quantification. The public sequencing data were trimmed at Q25 with fastp and processed into clonotypes with MiXCR by TCRdb, which kept only in-frame beta chains. Under each unique CDR3 protein, matching rows form one entry showing the most common genes and DNA. The sample profile shows around 370,000 distinct CDR3 sequences; under 13% of them were found once. Under 3% of the sample comes from the top ten. The sample was PBMCs from the stem cell graft donor, taken from the stem cell graft. These receptor sequences come from a human donor who donated a stem cell graft to a child with acute lymphoblastic leukemia.

In this sample, this clonotype turned up a few times. V is TRBV20-1 and J is TRBJ2-3; D not certain. V was pared by 3 bases and J by 0 bases, with 7 bases between. The CDR3 sequence is 13 residues long. In germline, CDR1 is DFQATT, CDR2 SNEGSKA (reference sequence). The CDR3 protein is CSASALSTDTQYF. The CDR3 nucleotides are TGCAGTGCTAGCGCGCTCAGCACAGATACGCAGTATTTT.

The J gene is TRBJ2-1, the V gene TRBV6-2 or TRBV6-3; D not resolved. The CDR3 covers 15 residues. From germline, CDR1 is MNHEY and CDR2 SVGEGT. Deletions cut 5 bases from V and 6 bases from J, with 17 bases between. The CDR3 here is CASSTRMRNTNEQFF. The CDR3, as DNA: TGTGCCAGCAGTACTCGGATGAGGAACACCAATGAGCAGTTCTTC.

This clonotype occurred a few times. CDR3 DNA sequence: TGTGCCAGCAGCTTCCGGGACACCAAAGAGACCCAGTACTTC. It encodes CASSFRDTKETQYF. The J gene is TRBJ2-5, the V gene TRBV7-9; TRBD1 might be the D (6 bases). Trimming cost V 3 bases and J 3 bases, with 11 bases left between them. The CDR3 covers 14 residues. Per germline, CDR1 SEHNR and CDR2 FQNEAQ (reference sequence).

This chain connects TRBV4-3 to TRBJ1-2, with D perhaps TRBD1 (5 bases). The CDR3 has 15 residues. Per the germline V gene, CDR1 is LGHNA and CDR2 is YSLEER. The V and J ends lost 0 bases and 4 bases respectively, with 12 bases between them. The CDR3 nucleotides read TGCGCCAGCAGCCAAGATCTCGCAGGGCTCTATGGCTACACCTTC. This translates into CASSQDLAGLYGYTF.

The table lists this clonotype with a few counts. The CDR3: CASSPQGRNEQYF. The CDR3 nucleotides are TGTGCCAGCAGCCCACAGGGGAGGAACGAGCAGTACTTC. The rearrangement joins TRBV7-9 to TRBJ2-7; the D gene is possibly TRBD1 (7 bases). The CDR3 consists of 13 residues. Germline values: CDR1 SEHNR, CDR2 FQNEAQ (reference sequence). V gave up 5 bases and J gave up 5 bases, with 13 bases separating them.

This clonotype was recorded a few times. This chain uses TRBV6-1 with TRBJ2-3; D gene uncertain. CDR1 and CDR2 from the germline V gene are MNHNS and SASEGT. Trimming stripped 7 bases from V and 1 base from J, with 9 bases between. This CDR3 comprises 13 residues. CDR3 amino acids: CASKETGTDTQYF. CDR3 coding DNA: TGTGCCAGCAAGGAAACTGGCACAGATACGCAGTATTTT.

V gene TRBV28 combines with J gene TRBJ1-2; tentative D call: TRBD1 (6 bases). From germline, CDR1 is MDHEN and CDR2 SYDVKM. Trimming shortened V by 7 bases and J by 2 bases, and 14 bases separated the two germline ends. CDR3 size: 14 residues. CDR3 amino acids: CASTVGGQNYGYTF. The CDR3 DNA reads as TGTGCCAGCACGGTAGGGGGACAAAACTATGGCTACACCTTC.

The chain recombines TRBV20-1 with TRBJ1-1; D remains unclear. The germline gives CDR1 DFQATT, CDR2 SNEGSKA (reference sequence). This CDR3 comprises 13 residues. V was clipped by 1 base and J by 0 bases, with 6 bases between them. CDR3 amino acids: CSARVLMNTEAFF. Written as DNA, the CDR3 is TGCAGTGCTAGAGTGCTTATGAACACTGAAGCTTTCTTT.

This chain uses TRBV27 with TRBJ2-7; the D gene is possibly TRBD1 (5 bases). The germline gives CDR1 MNHEY, CDR2 SMNVEV (reference sequence). This CDR3 contains 14 residues. Trimming removed 2 bases from V and 4 bases from J, with 12 bases in between. CDR3 nucleotide sequence: TGTGCCAGCAGTTTAGCCAGGGTTGGTTACGAGCAGTACTTC. It is translated as CASSLARVGYEQYF.

The chain uses TRBV20-1 and TRBJ2-7; tentatively, D is TRBD2 (5 bases). Germline CDR1 DFQATT, CDR2 SNEGSKA (reference sequence). This CDR3 has 12 amino acids. CDR3 coding DNA: TGCAGCCTCCTGAGGGATCGAGTCGAGCAGTACTTC. Its protein is CSLLRDRVEQYF.

This clonotype showed up just a few times. The J gene is TRBJ2-3, the V gene TRBV7-9; 7 bases match TRBD1. Trimming cost V 3 bases and J 2 bases; bases outside gene matches: 8. Germline CDR1 reads SEHNR; CDR2 reads FQNEAQ (reference sequence). This CDR3 has 16 residues. The CDR3 region is CASSLTQGPHTDTQYF. The CDR3 DNA reads as TGTGCCAGCAGCTTGACACAGGGGCCACACACAGATACGCAGTATTTT.

V gene TRBV29-1 combines with J gene TRBJ1-5; TRBD1 might be the D (6 bases). CDR3 size: 12 residues. V shed 6 bases and J shed 3 bases, with 9 bases lying between them. CDR1 and CDR2 (germline): SQVTM, ANQGSEA. CDR3 region: CSVRDTNQPQHF. CDR3 DNA: TGCAGCGTGCGGGACACCAATCAGCCCCAGCATTTT.

The gene calls are TRBV27 and TRBJ2-7; no definite D call. Looked up from germline, CDR1 is MNHEY and CDR2 is SMNVEV (reference sequence). The V end was cut by 2 bases, the J end by 4 bases, with 12 bases between. The CDR3 consists of 14 residues. The CDR3 here is CASSLGSVPYEQYF. In DNA form, the CDR3 reads TGTGCCAGCAGTTTAGGGTCCGTGCCTTACGAGCAGTACTTC.

This chain connects TRBV5-1 to TRBJ1-1; D is unclear. Germline V CDR1 and CDR2: SGHRS, YFSETQ. The V end was cut by 0 bases, the J end by 1 base, with 7 bases between. This CDR3 spans 14 amino acids. In DNA form, the CDR3 reads TGCGCCAGCAGCTTGGTTCTGGAGAACACTGAAGCTTTCTTT. This sequence encodes CASSLVLENTEAFF. The variable domain in full, completed from reference TRBV5-1 and TRBJ1-1, reads KAGVTQTPRYLIKTRGQQVTLSCSPISGHRSVSWYQQTPGQGLQFLFEYFSETQRNKGNFPGRFSGRQFSNSRSEMNVSTLELGDSALYLCASSLVLENTEAFFGQGTRLTVV.

This chain links TRBV6-1 with TRBJ2-1; 9 bases align to TRBD1. This CDR3 comprises 15 residues. Germline CDR1 is MNHNS and CDR2 is SASEGT. V was clipped by 5 bases and J by 7 bases; unmatched bases: 9. The CDR3 protein is CASSQTGGSGNEQFF. CDR3 in DNA: TGTGCCAGCAGTCAGACAGGGGGATCGGGTAATGAGCAGTTCTTC.

The chain employs TRBV20-1 and TRBJ2-5, with D possibly TRBD1 on 7 matching bases. With 0 bases removed from V and 0 bases from J, the gap between germline ends came to 14 bases. The CDR3 is 16 residues long. Germline CDR1 reads DFQATT; CDR2 reads SNEGSKA (reference sequence). The DNA of the CDR3 is TGCAGTGCTAGAGATCAGGGGGGAATGTACCAAGAGACCCAGTACTTC. Translating it yields CSARDQGGMYQETQYF.

This clonotype was observed a few times. The rearrangement uses TRBV6-1 and TRBJ2-3, with 10 bases matching TRBD2. Germline V gives CDR1 MNHNS, CDR2 SASEGT. The V and J ends lost 7 bases and 1 base, in that order; junction bases with no gene match: 14. This CDR3 has 18 residues. The DNA of the CDR3 is TGTGCCAGCACCGACCGTTTAGCGGGAGGCGTTGGCACAGATACGCAGTATTTT. Protein: CASTDRLAGGVGTDTQYF.

This rearrangement joins TRBV7-2 to TRBJ1-2, with 12 bases aligning to TRBD1. This CDR3 region has 17 residues. Looked up from germline, CDR1 is SGHTA and CDR2 is FQGNSA. Trimming cost V 1 base and J 11 bases; bases outside gene matches: 14. Written as DNA, the CDR3 is TGTGCCAGCAGCTTAGTGCATGGGACAGGGGGCGCGACGGGGTACACCTTC. This gives the protein CASSLVHGTGGATGYTF.

This clonotype was seen a handful of times. The chain couples TRBV5-1 to TRBJ2-5; D is perhaps TRBD2 (6 bases). V lost 4 bases, J lost 5 bases, and 12 bases lay in between. Germline values: CDR1 SGHRS, CDR2 YFSETQ. The CDR3 sequence is 13 residues long. CDR3 loop: CASSRFGGETQYF. The DNA of the CDR3 is TGCGCCAGCAGCCGATTTGGGGGGGAGACCCAGTACTTC.

V usage is TRBV27 and J usage is TRBJ1-1; tentative D call: TRBD1 (5 bases). V was pared by 3 bases and J by 3 bases, with 14 bases between. CDR3 length: 15 residues. Germline values: CDR1 MNHEY, CDR2 SMNVEV (reference sequence). CDR3 protein: CASSLAGRIYTEAFF. The CDR3 coding sequence is TGTGCCAGCAGTTTGGCAGGGAGGATATACACTGAAGCTTTCTTT.